The TCR beta chain under discussion was sequenced for a study of blood T cells in healthy people across ages. Losses at the gene ends were 4 bases for V and 0 bases for J; bases not matched to a gene: 3. Germline CDR1 reads SGHKS; CDR2 reads YYEKEE (reference sequence). There are 16 residues in the CDR3. Roughly 10 milliliters of peripheral blood were drawn from each donor. Each sample had at least 7 million PBMCs isolated. For the second PCR, which ran for roughly 6 to 12 cycles, a sample-barcoded 5' primer and a J-beta primer mix were used. One entry per CDR3 protein results from TCRdb running MiXCR on the 5' RACE reads. The table lists 1.5 million to 2 million distinct CDR3 sequences, 28% of them singletons. This clonotype has just a few counts.

The chain couples TRBV5-5 to TRBJ2-6; 8 nucleotides align to TRBD1. The clonotype was recovered from a woman aged 25 to 45 in good health. Sequencing was carried out using blood. The CDR3 DNA follows: TGTGCCAGCAGCAACGACAGGGGCTCTGGGGCCAACGTCCTGACTTTC. As protein: CASSNDRGSGANVLTF.